This TCR beta chain stems from a study of T cell repertoires in cytomegalovirus infection. Study-level information: Shared public TCR beta signatures pointed to both CMV infection and a matching HLA type.

Germline assignment: CDR1 SGHVS and CDR2 FQNEAQ. The CDR3 spans 15 residues. Deletions cut 1 base from V and 1 base from J, with 10 bases between. TCRdb fed the reads into MiXCR, producing one record per CDR3 protein. The table records a few hundred thousand distinct CDR3 sequences, 17% of them present only once. This clonotype was counted many times. The rearrangement joins TRBV7-8 to TRBJ1-1; D is undetermined. Material for sequencing was PBMCs. This TCR was sampled from a human donor in good health (CMV status not recorded). Some clones in this sample may be carry-over from other donors' samples. CDR3: CASSLVGRQNTEAFF. CDR3 nucleotide sequence: TGTGCCAGCAGCTTAGTTGGCAGACAGAACACTGAAGCTTTCTTT.